These 15 T cell receptor beta chains were sequenced from one sample in a study of blood T cell repertoires in COVID-19. The repertoire was sequenced with immunoSEQ multiplex PCR; TCRdb's copy has only in-frame clones and lacks some. The sample carries about 30,000 clones, about 87% recorded once. Sequenced sample: peripheral blood. The receptor source for this set is a human donor in a cohort sampled during active COVID-19. The donor label of this sample is uncertain.

V gene TRBV30 combines with J gene TRBJ1-5, with a tentative D call TRBD1 (5 bases). The CDR3 loop spans 13 amino acids. Germline V gene lookup returns CDR1 GTSNPN and CDR2 SVGIG (reference sequence). Trimming cost V 3 bases and J 6 bases, with 12 bases left between them. DNA of the CDR3: TGTGCCTGGAGCCGGGAGACAGTTCAGCCCCAGCATTTT. Residues: CAWSRETVQPQHF.

V and J are TRBV4-1 and TRBJ1-2; the D gene is possibly TRBD1 (6 bases). The ends were cut back, 4 bases at V and 4 bases at J, with 13 bases in the middle. Germline V gene lookup returns CDR1 MGHRA and CDR2 YSYEKL. This CDR3 spans 14 amino acids. The CDR3 DNA reads TGCGCCAGCAGCCCCGAGCGGGGGCGCTATGGCTACACCTTC. Translation gives CASSPERGRYGYTF.

V gene TRBV3-1 (or the pseudogene TRBV3-2) combines with J gene TRBJ2-5; a possible D gene is TRBD1 (6 bases). The V gene's germline CDR1 is LGHDT and CDR2 YNNKEL (reference sequence). The V end was cut by 0 bases, the J end by 4 bases, with 18 bases between. The CDR3 is made up of 17 amino acids. The CDR3, as DNA: TGTGCCAGCAGCCAAGATAAAAGTTTGCAAGGGGGAGAGACCCAGTACTTC. Translating it yields CASSQDKSLQGGETQYF.

The count of this clone is one. The rearrangement links TRBV7-2 to TRBJ2-1; 7 nucleotides agree with TRBD1. Trimming at V came to 5 bases and at J to 7 bases, leaving 5 bases not matched to a gene. This CDR3 has 13 amino acids. Germline V gene data show CDR1 as SGHTA and CDR2 as FQGNSA. In nucleotides, the CDR3 is TGTGCCAGCAGCCCAGACAGGGCGAATGAGCAGTTCTTC. This translates into CASSPDRANEQFF.

V usage is TRBV6-5 and J usage is TRBJ1-4; D perhaps matches TRBD1 (6 bases). Germline CDR1 is MNHEY and CDR2 is SVGAGI. This CDR3 has 16 residues. The germline V and J ends were trimmed by 6 bases and 8 bases, with 22 bases remaining between them. The DNA of the CDR3 is TGTGCCAGCAGATACCGAACGTTAGGGGGTGGAGAAAAACTGTTTTTT. Amino acid sequence: CASRYRTLGGGEKLFF.

This clone has more than one count but fewer than ten. The chain has TRBV10-2 and TRBJ1-4, with 7 bases lining up with TRBD1. There are 15 residues in the CDR3. V dropped 6 bases and J dropped 8; count of bases not matched to a gene: 12. CDR1 and CDR2 from the germline V gene are WSHSY and SAAADI. The CDR3 sequence is CASRSGQPREEKLFF. DNA for the CDR3: TGCGCCAGCAGGTCGGGACAGCCCCGGGAAGAAAAACTGTTTTTT.

The rearrangement links TRBV5-1 to TRBJ2-3; D perhaps matches TRBD1 (6 bases). Trimming pared 2 bases from V and 0 bases from J, leaving 10 bases between. CDR1 and CDR2 from the germline V gene are SGHRS and YFSETQ. The CDR3 covers 15 residues. CDR3 nucleotides: TGCGCCAGCAGCTTCAGGGGCTCTAGCACAGATACGCAGTATTTT. This codes for CASSFRGSSTDTQYF.

The V gene is TRBV5-6, the J gene TRBJ2-3; weak D call: TRBD2 (5 bases). With 0 bases removed from V and 11 bases from J, the gap between germline ends came to 10 bases. CDR1 is SGHDT, CDR2 YYEEEE, per germline. The CDR3 has 12 amino acids. As DNA, the CDR3 is TGTGCCAGCAGCTTGGCCGGGGTGAGGCAGTATTTT. Its protein is CASSLAGVRQYF. The full variable domain, completed using reference TRBV5-6 and TRBJ2-3, is DAGVTQSPTHLIKTRGQQVTLRCSPKSGHDTVSWYQQALGQGPQFIFQYYEEEERQRGNFPDRFSGHQFPNYSSELNVNALLLGDSALYLCASSLAGVRQYFGPGTRLTVL.

The chain combines TRBV7-3 with TRBJ2-5, with D maybe TRBD2 (6 bases). The CDR3 extends over 13 amino acids. Trimming removed 3 bases at V and 5 bases at J, with 10 bases between. CDR1 SGHTA and CDR2 FQGTGA come from the germline V gene. As DNA, the CDR3 is TGTGCCAGCAGCTTTCTCCGGGGGGAGACCCAGTACTTC. Encoded protein: CASSFLRGETQYF. Full variable domain (remainder filled in from reference TRBV7-3 and TRBJ2-5): GAGVSQTPSNKVTEKGKYVELRCDPISGHTALYWYRQSLGQGPEFLIYFQGTGAADDSGLPNDRFFAVRPEGSVSTLKIQRTERGDSAVYLCASSFLRGETQYFGPGTRLLVL.

This chain links TRBV11-2 with TRBJ2-3; maybe TRBD2 (6 bases). The V and J ends lost 5 bases and 4 bases respectively, with 19 bases between them. The CDR3 sequence is 16 residues long. Germline V gene data show CDR1 as SGHAT and CDR2 as FQNNGV. The CDR3 DNA reads as TGTGCCAGCAGCCGGGGAGGTCGGGGGATCCCAGATACGCAGTATTTT. Its translation: CASSRGGRGIPDTQYF.

CDR3 sequence (DNA): TGTGCCAGCAGTCCCGGGACAGGGGATCAGCCCCAGCATTTT. Protein product: CASSPGTGDQPQHF. The V gene is TRBV28, the J gene TRBJ1-5, with 10 positions matching TRBD1. CDR3 size: 14 residues. The germline CDR1 and CDR2 sequences are MDHEN and SYDVKM. V shed 5 bases, J shed 5 bases, and the junction held 3 bases outside the gene matches.

V gene TRBV11-3 combines with J gene TRBJ2-7, with D possibly TRBD2 on 5 matching bases. The CDR3 has 13 residues. Trimming pared 1 base from V and 7 bases from J, leaving 11 bases between. Germline V gene data show CDR1 as SGHNT and CDR2 as YENEEA. The CDR3 coding sequence is TGTGCCAGCAGCTTAGGGTCTCGGGGAGAGCAGTACTTC. It encodes CASSLGSRGEQYF.

The genes are TRBV5-1 and TRBJ2-1, with TRBD2 matching over 12 bases. V shed 0 bases and J 6 bases; nucleotides not matched to a gene: 4. Per germline, CDR1 SGHRS and CDR2 YFSETQ. This CDR3 has 16 amino acids. The chain's CDR3 is CASSLARLAGVNEQFF. Written as DNA, the CDR3 is TGCGCCAGCAGCTTGGCCCGACTAGCGGGGGTCAATGAGCAGTTCTTC.

The chain links TRBV7-7 to TRBJ1-6; D is unclear. CDR1 is SSHAT and CDR2 is FNYEAQ in the germline V gene (reference sequence). The CDR3 totals 14 residues. Trimming cost V 1 base and J 6 bases, with 7 bases left between them. CDR3 in amino acids: CASSLGASNSPLHF. CDR3 in DNA: TGTGCCAGCAGCTTAGGGGCCAGTAATTCACCCCTCCACTTT.

The sample holds a few counts of this clone. The chain uses TRBV7-3 and TRBJ2-1, with 7 bases matching TRBD2. The CDR3 consists of 15 residues. With V trimmed by 3 bases and J by 4 bases, 6 bases remained unmatched. Germline CDR1 and CDR2: SGHTA and FQGTGA. This CDR3 reads CASSLTLGGYNEQFF. For the CDR3, the DNA is TGTGCCAGCAGCTTGACCCTGGGGGGGTACAATGAGCAGTTCTTC.